This is a list of T cell receptor beta chains from one sample in a study of blood T cells in healthy people across ages. TCRdb itself ran the 5' RACE reads through MiXCR, one entry per CDR3 protein. The sample lists 1,500,000 or so distinct CDR3 sequences; approximately 59% were seen once. What was sequenced was blood. All receptors come from a young man in good health. The CDR3 runs from the conserved cysteine through the conserved F or W. Each record gives: D gene, V gene, J gene, clone size, CDR3 protein, CDR3 DNA. D genes are given only for firm matches. Size tells how often a clone was seen (once, few, many) or the class of an expanded clone, and some rows leave it out.

NA	TRBV4-1	TRBJ2-1	once	CASRRPRKKFF	TGCGCCAGCAGGCGGCCCAGGAAGAAGTTCTTC
NA	TRBV29-1	TRBJ1-1	NA	CSVGENTEAFF	TGCAGCGTTGGGGAGAACACTGAAGCTTTCTTT
TRBD1	TRBV5-5	TRBJ1-4	NA	CASSGWTGSFEKLFF	TGTGCCAGCAGCGGGTGGACAGGGAGCTTTGAAAAACTGTTTTTT
TRBD2	TRBV7-2	TRBJ2-1	NA	CASSFDGLAHNEQFF	TGTGCCAGCAGCTTCGACGGACTAGCCCACAATGAGCAGTTCTTC
NA	TRBV2	TRBJ2-2	NA	CASIRGGTGELFF	TGTGCCAGCATCAGGGGAGGGACGGGGGAGCTGTTTTTT
TRBD1	TRBV7-9	TRBJ2-7	NA	CASSPFQGQVPYEQYF	TGTGCCAGCAGCCCTTTCCAGGGACAGGTTCCCTACGAGCAGTACTTC
NA	TRBV27	TRBJ2-3	NA	CASSFQETTDTQYF	TGTGCCAGCAGTTTCCAGGAGACCACAGATACGCAGTATTTT
TRBD2	TRBV6-5	TRBJ2-3	few	CASSYFGGDADTQYF	TGTGCCAGCAGTTACTTCGGGGGGGATGCAGATACGCAGTATTTT
NA	TRBV11-2	TRBJ1-4	many	CASSLDRDTNEKLFF	TGTGCCAGCAGCCTGGACCGGGACACTAATGAAAAACTGTTTTTT
TRBD2	TRBV7-7	TRBJ2-1	few	CASSQGVAGVNEQFF	TGTGCTAGCAGCCAGGGGGTAGCGGGGGTCAATGAGCAGTTCTTC
TRBD1	TRBV10-3	TRBJ2-7	few	CAIRPGGSAYEQYF	TGTGCCATCAGACCAGGGGGCTCGGCATACGAGCAGTACTTC
NA	TRBV11-2	TRBJ2-7	NA	CASSLGPYRAYEQYF	TGTGCCAGCAGCTTAGGGCCTTATAGGGCCTACGAGCAGTACTTC
NA	TRBV15	TRBJ2-7	NA	CATSADSYEQYF	TGTGCCACCAGCGCGGACAGCTACGAGCAGTACTTC
NA	TRBV6-1	TRBJ2-7	NA	CASSEGKAYEQYF	TGTGCCAGCAGTGAAGGGAAGGCCTACGAGCAGTACTTC
NA	TRBV12-3/TRBV12-4	TRBJ1-2	few	CASTPFLGADYGYTF	TGTGCCAGCACACCGTTTCTGGGGGCCGATTATGGCTACACCTTC
NA	TRBV20-1	TRBJ1-6	few	CSAKGSQNSPLHF	TGCAGTGCTAAAGGATCCCAAAATTCACCCCTCCACTTT
TRBD1	TRBV25-1	TRBJ2-5	NA	CASSEIGQGQETQYF	TGTGCCAGCAGTGAAATAGGACAGGGCCAAGAGACCCAGTACTTC
NA	TRBV29-1	TRBJ1-2	NA	CSVPGPGDTF	TGCAGCGTTCCGGGACCAGGCGACACCTTC
TRBD2	TRBV12-3/TRBV12-4	TRBJ2-1	few	CASSSIAGGLTYNEQFF	TGTGCCAGCAGTTCCATAGCGGGGGGCCTTACCTACAATGAGCAGTTCTTC
TRBD2	TRBV9	TRBJ2-1	NA	CASSALAGGFNNEQFF	TGTGCCAGCAGCGCACTAGCGGGGGGATTTAACAATGAGCAGTTCTTC
NA	TRBV10-2	TRBJ1-2	NA	CASSDWPGGGYTF	TGCGCCAGCAGTGATTGGCCGGGAGGTGGCTACACCTTC
TRBD2	TRBV20-1	TRBJ2-1	once	CSATPGLAGGNEQFF	TGCAGTGCCACCCCCGGACTAGCGGGAGGCAATGAGCAGTTCTTC
NA	TRBV9	TRBJ1-1	NA	CASSGGAQTEAFF	TGTGCCAGCAGCGGGGGGGCGCAGACTGAAGCTTTCTTT
TRBD2	TRBV7-2	TRBJ2-3	few	CASSLLAGGFNMMADTQYF	TGTGCCAGCAGCTTGTTAGCGGGGGGGTTCAACATGATGGCAGATACGCAGTATTTT
NA	TRBV7-2	TRBJ2-3	NA	CASSLAPGGSDTQYF	TGTGCCAGCAGCTTAGCGCCGGGCGGGTCAGATACGCAGTATTTT
NA	TRBV3-1	TRBJ1-2	few	CASFGSGSPGYGYTF	TGTGCCAGCTTCGGATCGGGCAGTCCCGGCTATGGCTACACCTTC
TRBD1	TRBV6-6	TRBJ2-3	NA	CASGATGSDTQYF	TGTGCCAGCGGGGCGACAGGGTCCGATACGCAGTATTTT
TRBD2	TRBV27	TRBJ2-5	NA	CASSAGLAGYQETQYF	TGTGCCAGCAGTGCAGGACTAGCGGGGTACCAAGAGACCCAGTACTTC
NA	TRBV2	TRBJ2-2	NA	CASPGNDTGELFF	TGTGCCAGCCCCGGGAACGACACCGGGGAGCTGTTTTTT
NA	TRBV6-4	TRBJ1-5	NA	CASSDTPYSNQPQHF	TGTGCCAGCAGTGACACCCCCTATAGCAATCAGCCCCAGCATTTT
TRBD2	TRBV11-2	TRBJ2-1	NA	CASSMGRGEYNEQFF	TGTGCCAGCAGCATGGGGCGGGGGGAATACAATGAGCAGTTCTTC
NA	TRBV20-1	TRBJ2-1	NA	CSASFSFHEQFF	TGCAGTGCTAGTTTTAGTTTCCATGAGCAGTTCTTC